A selection of T cell receptor beta chains follows, all from one sample in a study of blood T cell repertoires in COVID-19. Sequencing used immunoSEQ multiplex PCR; TCRdb keeps in-frame clones, though not all of them. The top ten clones hold roughly 6.7% of a sample with about 300,000 clones, about 90% of them seen once. Sequencing input: peripheral blood. The origin of the receptors is a man between 18 and 29 years old who had recovered from COVID-19. Each CDR3 is given with its conserved first and last residue. Fields, in order: V gene, clone size, D gene, J gene, CDR3 protein, CDR3 DNA. D genes are given only for firm matches. Clone sizes are given selectively: once, few, many, or a class where the clone is expanded.

v_gene: TRBV12-3/TRBV12-4
abundance: once
d_gene: NA
j_gene: TRBJ1-2
CDR3aa: CASSPDSNYGYTF
CDR3nt: TGTGCCAGCAGTCCTGACAGTAACTATGGCTACACCTTC

v_gene: TRBV10-3
abundance: NA
d_gene: NA
j_gene: TRBJ1-2
CDR3aa: CAMGGAEIPSDGYTF
CDR3nt: TGTGCCATGGGAGGGGCGGAGATTCCTTCGGATGGCTACACCTTC

v_gene: TRBV2
abundance: NA
d_gene: NA
j_gene: TRBJ1-4
CDR3aa: CASSDQGMSEKLFF
CDR3nt: TGTGCCAGCAGTGATCAGGGGATGAGTGAAAAACTGTTTTTT

v_gene: TRBV6-1
abundance: NA
d_gene: NA
j_gene: TRBJ2-3
CDR3aa: CASSDLLGGADTQYF
CDR3nt: TGTGCCAGCAGTGATCTTCTAGGGGGTGCGGATACGCAGTATTTT

v_gene: TRBV2
abundance: NA
d_gene: TRBD1
j_gene: TRBJ1-2
CDR3aa: CASSRQGTLYGYTF
CDR3nt: TGTGCCAGCAGTAGACAGGGAACCCTCTATGGCTACACCTTC

v_gene: TRBV30
abundance: few
d_gene: TRBD1
j_gene: TRBJ1-1
CDR3aa: CAWAPGQSTEAFF
CDR3nt: TGTGCCTGGGCACCGGGACAGAGCACTGAAGCTTTCTTT

v_gene: TRBV27
abundance: NA
d_gene: NA
j_gene: TRBJ1-2
CDR3aa: CASSPRTGYGYTF
CDR3nt: TGTGCCAGCAGCCCCCGGACGGGATATGGCTACACCTTC

v_gene: TRBV9
abundance: NA
d_gene: NA
j_gene: TRBJ1-1
CDR3aa: CASSGSGTLNTEAFF
CDR3nt: TGTGCCAGCAGCGGATCCGGGACACTGAACACTGAAGCTTTCTTT

v_gene: TRBV10-3
abundance: NA
d_gene: NA
j_gene: TRBJ2-7
CDR3aa: CAITRVNEQYF
CDR3nt: TGTGCCATTACTCGGGTGAACGAGCAGTACTTC

v_gene: TRBV11-2
abundance: NA
d_gene: NA
j_gene: TRBJ1-1
CDR3aa: CASSFGMETEAFF
CDR3nt: TGTGCCAGCAGCTTCGGAATGGAGACTGAAGCTTTCTTT

v_gene: TRBV5-5
abundance: NA
d_gene: TRBD1
j_gene: TRBJ2-7
CDR3aa: CASSQGQGSREQYF
CDR3nt: TGTGCCAGCAGCCAAGGACAGGGATCAAGAGAGCAGTACTTC

v_gene: TRBV6-2/TRBV6-3
abundance: few
d_gene: NA
j_gene: TRBJ1-1
CDR3aa: CASSPGGQSEAFF
CDR3nt: TGTGCCAGCAGCCCAGGAGGGCAGTCCGAAGCTTTCTTT

v_gene: TRBV7-2
abundance: NA
d_gene: TRBD1
j_gene: TRBJ1-2
CDR3aa: CASSFGQGIYGYTF
CDR3nt: TGTGCCAGCAGCTTCGGACAGGGGATCTATGGCTACACCTTC

v_gene: TRBV7-9
abundance: NA
d_gene: NA
j_gene: TRBJ1-1
CDR3aa: CASSLSRLNTEAFF
CDR3nt: TGTGCCAGCAGCTTATCCCGGTTGAACACTGAAGCTTTCTTT

v_gene: TRBV6-4
abundance: NA
d_gene: NA
j_gene: TRBJ2-6
CDR3aa: CASSAQVSGANVLTF
CDR3nt: TGTGCCAGCAGTGCACAGGTCTCTGGGGCCAACGTCCTGACTTTC

v_gene: TRBV3-1/TRBV3-2
abundance: NA
d_gene: NA
j_gene: TRBJ2-1
CDR3aa: CASSQAGETYNEQFF
CDR3nt: TGTGCCAGCAGCCAAGCAGGGGAGACCTACAATGAGCAGTTCTTC

v_gene: TRBV4-1
abundance: few
d_gene: NA
j_gene: TRBJ1-1
CDR3aa: CASSQPQGNAEAFF
CDR3nt: TGCGCCAGCAGCCAACCACAGGGAAACGCTGAAGCTTTCTTT

v_gene: TRBV19
abundance: NA
d_gene: TRBD1
j_gene: TRBJ2-5
CDR3aa: CASSIVLPGGETQYF
CDR3nt: TGTGCCAGTAGTATAGTCCTCCCAGGGGGAGAGACCCAGTACTTC

v_gene: TRBV30
abundance: NA
d_gene: TRBD1
j_gene: TRBJ2-7
CDR3aa: CAWNPRDRYERYF
CDR3nt: TGTGCCTGGAATCCACGGGACAGATACGAGCGGTACTTC